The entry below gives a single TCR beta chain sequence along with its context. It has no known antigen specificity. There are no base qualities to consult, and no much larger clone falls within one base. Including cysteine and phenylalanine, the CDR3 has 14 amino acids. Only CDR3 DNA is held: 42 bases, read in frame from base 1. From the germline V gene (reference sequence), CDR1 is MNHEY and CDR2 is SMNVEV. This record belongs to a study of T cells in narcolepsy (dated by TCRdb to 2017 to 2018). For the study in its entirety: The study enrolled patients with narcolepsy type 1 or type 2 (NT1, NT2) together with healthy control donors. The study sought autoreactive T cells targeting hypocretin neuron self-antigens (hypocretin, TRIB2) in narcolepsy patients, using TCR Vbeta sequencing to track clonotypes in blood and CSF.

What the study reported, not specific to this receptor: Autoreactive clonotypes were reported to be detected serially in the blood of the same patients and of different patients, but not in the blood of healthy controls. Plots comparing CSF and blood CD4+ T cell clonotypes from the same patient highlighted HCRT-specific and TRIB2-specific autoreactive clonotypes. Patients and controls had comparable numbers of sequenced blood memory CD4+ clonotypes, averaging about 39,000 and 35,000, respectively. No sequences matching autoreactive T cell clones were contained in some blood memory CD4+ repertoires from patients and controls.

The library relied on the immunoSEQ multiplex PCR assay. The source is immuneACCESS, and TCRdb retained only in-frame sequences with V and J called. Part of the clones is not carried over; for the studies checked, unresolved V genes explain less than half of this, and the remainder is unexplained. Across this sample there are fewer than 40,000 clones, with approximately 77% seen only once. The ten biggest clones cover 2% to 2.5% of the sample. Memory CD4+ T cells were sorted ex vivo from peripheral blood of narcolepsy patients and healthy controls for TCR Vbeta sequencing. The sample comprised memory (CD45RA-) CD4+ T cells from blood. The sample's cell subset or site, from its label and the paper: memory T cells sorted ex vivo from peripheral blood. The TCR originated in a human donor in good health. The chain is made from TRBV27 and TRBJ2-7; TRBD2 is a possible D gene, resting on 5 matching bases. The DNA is TGTCCGACTCGAAAGAGGGTAAGCTCCTACGAGCAGTACTTC. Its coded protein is CPTRKRVSSYEQYF.